These 28 T cell receptor beta chains were all obtained from the same sample, sequenced in a study of cytomegalovirus exposure and HLA in healthy donors (TCRdb year 2017). Library preparation was by the immunoSEQ multiplex PCR assay. A mixture of 60 forward primers for TCR Vbeta segments and 13 reverse primers for TCR Jbeta segments was used in the multiplex PCR. In its TCRdb copy, this immuneACCESS table keeps in-frame sequences only and misses some clones. Where compared with another copy, unresolved V genes explain less than half of these, and the others have no known cause. Counted in this sample were approximately 150,000 clones; over 55% of them appeared once. Jointly, the top ten make up 2.1% of the sample. Material: PBMCs. The receptors were sampled from a middle-aged man in good health and CMV-seronegative.

This clone was seen only once. This chain links TRBV5-6 with TRBJ1-4; D is unclear. The germline V gene has CDR1 SGHDT and CDR2 YYEEEE. This CDR3 is 14 amino acids long. V lost 1 base and J 4 bases, leaving 8 bases between the germline ends. In DNA form, the CDR3 reads TGTGCCAGCAGCTTGCGGGGAATTAATGAAAAACTGTTTTTT. Protein: CASSLRGINEKLFF.

V and J are TRBV7-6 and TRBJ1-5, with TRBD1 as a possible D gene (5 bases). Trimming removed 2 bases at V and 7 bases at J, with 9 bases between. Germline CDR1 SGHVS, CDR2 FNYEAQ. This CDR3 spans 13 amino acids. The CDR3 bases are TGTGCCAGCAGCTTACAGGGTAACCAGCCCCAGCATTTT. Amino acids: CASSLQGNQPQHF.

The chain employs TRBV29-1 and TRBJ1-1; 7 nucleotides align to TRBD1. Trimming at V came to 3 bases and at J to 1 base, leaving 8 bases not matched to a gene. This CDR3 region has 15 residues. Germline CDR1 is SQVTM and CDR2 is ANQGSEA. The CDR3 protein is CSVDIRGQRNTEAFF. The CDR3 DNA follows: TGCAGCGTTGATATTCGGGGACAGAGGAACACTGAAGCTTTCTTT.

The CDR3 loop is CASRRLAGGSTDTQYF. The CDR3 DNA follows: TGCGCCAGCAGGAGACTAGCGGGAGGCAGCACAGATACGCAGTATTTT. V gene TRBV4-1 combines with J gene TRBJ2-3; TRBD2 aligns across 13 bases. This CDR3 comprises 16 residues. Germline loops: CDR1 MGHRA, CDR2 YSYEKL. The V gene end was trimmed by 6 bases and the J gene end by 0 bases; junction bases not matched to a gene: 3.

The J gene is TRBJ1-3, the V gene TRBV4-3, with D unclear. The ends were cut back, 1 base at V and 0 bases at J, with 13 bases in the middle. Germline loops: CDR1 LGHNA, CDR2 YSLEER. The CDR3 is 17 residues long. The CDR3 spells CASSQVARTHSGNTIYF. In DNA, the CDR3 is TGCGCCAGCAGCCAAGTAGCCAGGACTCACTCTGGAAACACCATATATTTT.

This clone was detected only a few times. This rearrangement joins TRBV25-1 to TRBJ2-1, with 8 positions matching TRBD2. The CDR3 is made up of 15 amino acids. The germline gives CDR1 MGHDK, CDR2 SYGVNS. With V trimmed by 6 bases and J by 7 bases, 11 bases remained unmatched. Here the CDR3 DNA reads TGTGCCAGCAGCATAGCGGGACTGGGATCAAATGAGCAGTTCTTC. Translated, it gives CASSIAGLGSNEQFF.

The chain recombines TRBV7-2 with TRBJ2-5; TRBD1 might be the D (6 bases). The CDR3 is made up of 14 amino acids. V was pared by 6 bases and J by 3 bases, with 14 bases between. Germline V gene data show CDR1 as SGHTA and CDR2 as FQGNSA. CDR3 bases: TGTGCCAGCAGGGGTCTCTGGACAGAAGAGACCCAGTACTTC. Translated: CASRGLWTEETQYF.

This clone occurred a few times. This chain connects TRBV5-1 to TRBJ1-2; D is uncertain. CDR1 and CDR2 (germline): SGHRS, YFSETQ. The CDR3 has 15 residues. The V gene lost 0 bases and the J gene lost 8 bases, with 17 bases spanning the gap. The CDR3 loop is CASSLAIRGVGGYTF. The CDR3 DNA sequence: TGCGCCAGCAGCTTGGCGATCCGGGGAGTAGGCGGCTACACCTTC.

The CDR3 region is CASSLAGTPAYEQYF. CDR3 coding DNA: TGCGCCAGCAGCTTGGCCGGGACACCCGCCTACGAGCAGTACTTC. The V gene is TRBV5-1, the J gene TRBJ2-7, with a possible D match to TRBD1 (6 bases). The germline V gene encodes CDR1 SGHRS and CDR2 YFSETQ. V lost 0 bases and J 2 bases, leaving 12 bases between the germline ends. The CDR3 covers 15 residues.

V gene TRBV5-8 combines with J gene TRBJ2-5; D uncertain. In germline, CDR1 is SGHTS, CDR2 YDEGEE. This CDR3 has 13 residues. V lost 1 base and J 2 bases, leaving 6 bases between the germline ends. The CDR3 DNA is TGTGCCAGCAGCTTGTTCAGACAAGAGACCCAGTACTTC. Protein: CASSLFRQETQYF.

The V and J genes are TRBV29-1 and TRBJ1-2; TRBD1 matches 8 bases. This CDR3 region has 13 residues. V lost 5 bases to trimming and J lost 4 bases; unmatched junction nucleotides: 6. Germline CDR1 and CDR2: SQVTM and ANQGSEA. The CDR3 DNA reads TGCAGCGTTTCCAGCAGGGGGCTCTATGGCTACACCTTC. Protein: CSVSSRGLYGYTF.

DNA of the CDR3: TGCAGTGCTAGGGGGACTTACGAGCAGTACTTC. This sequence encodes CSARGTYEQYF. The chain uses TRBV20-1 and TRBJ2-7; a possible D gene is TRBD2 (6 bases). The V and J ends lost 3 bases and 4 bases respectively, with 7 bases between them. Looked up from germline, CDR1 is DFQATT and CDR2 is SNEGSKA (reference sequence). The CDR3 spans 11 residues.

This clone is a singleton in its sample. The chain links TRBV29-1 to TRBJ1-2; D is unclear. The CDR3 covers 11 residues. Trimming shortened V by 4 bases and J by 8 bases, and 11 bases separated the two germline ends. Germline V gives CDR1 SQVTM, CDR2 ANQGSEA. In nucleotides, the CDR3 is TGCAGCGTTGCTTCCGAGGGCGGCTACACCTTC. As protein: CSVASEGGYTF.

This rearrangement joins TRBV11-2 to TRBJ2-7, with D maybe TRBD2 (5 bases). This CDR3 is 14 amino acids long. V was cut by 1 base and J by 6 bases, with 13 bases left in between. CDR1 and CDR2 (germline): SGHAT, FQNNGV. CDR3 sequence (DNA): TGTGCCAGCAGCTTAGCCCGACCGGGGTTCGAGCAGTACTTC. Translated, it gives CASSLARPGFEQYF.

This chain links TRBV2 with TRBJ2-1; 8 bases map to TRBD1. This CDR3 spans 16 amino acids. Per germline, CDR1 SNHLY and CDR2 FYNNEI. J gave up 8 bases and V 5 bases, and 14 bases lay outside the gene matches. The CDR3 DNA is TGTGCCAGCAGTTCATCGACAGGGGCCCTCTGGGATGAGCAGTTCTTC. Residues: CASSSSTGALWDEQFF.

This clone was observed a few times. The rearrangement uses TRBV6-5 and TRBJ2-2; D unresolved. Trimming left V 8 bases short and J 3 bases short, with 4 bases between. Germline CDR1 MNHEY, CDR2 SVGAGI. The CDR3 totals 11 residues. CDR3 sequence reads: CASSDTGELFF. CDR3 DNA sequence: TGTGCCAGCTCCGACACCGGGGAGCTGTTTTTT.

The chain couples TRBV15 to TRBJ1-1; 8 bases are shared with TRBD1. Germline-derived CDR1 and CDR2 are LNHNV and YYDKDF (reference sequence). With 6 bases clipped from V and 6 bases from J, the junction kept 6 bases outside the gene matches. The CDR3 extends over 13 amino acids. CDR3 nucleotides: TGTGCCACCAGTCGGACAGGGACCGCTGAAGCTTTCTTT. Encoded protein: CATSRTGTAEAFF.

This clone was detected a few times. The chain employs TRBV7-2 and TRBJ1-5, with TRBD1 matching over 8 bases. Germline loops: CDR1 SGHTA, CDR2 FQGNSA. The CDR3 contains 15 residues. V lost 3 bases to trimming and J lost 6 bases; unmatched junction nucleotides: 7. The CDR3 nucleotides read TGTGCCAGCAGCTTCGCCGCAGGGGGCGTTCAGCCCCAGCATTTT. Its translation: CASSFAAGGVQPQHF.

The chain carries TRBV10-3 and TRBJ2-3, with TRBD2 matching 16 bases. This CDR3 spans 15 amino acids. Germline V gene lookup returns CDR1 ENHRY and CDR2 SYGVKD. Losses at the gene ends were 10 bases for V and 4 bases for J; bases not matched to a gene: 5. The CDR3 protein is CATGLAGGPADTQYF. In DNA form, the CDR3 reads TGTGCCACGGGACTAGCGGGGGGGCCCGCAGATACGCAGTATTTT.

This chain joins TRBV4-3 and TRBJ1-1, with a tentative D call TRBD1 (5 bases). V was clipped by 2 bases and J by 0 bases, with 7 bases between them. Per germline, CDR1 LGHNA and CDR2 YSLEER. This CDR3 is 14 amino acids long. CDR3 sequence (DNA): TGCGCCAGCAGCCAACAGGGTTTGAACACTGAAGCTTTCTTT. Protein sequence: CASSQQGLNTEAFF.

The J gene is TRBJ2-3, the V gene TRBV6-1, with D possibly matching TRBD1 (9 bases). The CDR3 runs 17 residues. Germline loops: CDR1 MNHNS, CDR2 SASEGT. V was pared by 4 bases and J by 3 bases, with 20 bases between. The CDR3 DNA is TGTGCCAGCAGTGTCGGACAGGGGCCGGGAGGGACAGATACGCAGTATTTT. This encodes CASSVGQGPGGTDTQYF.

This clone has a single count. The rearrangement uses TRBV10-3 and TRBJ1-1; D is unresolved. V was clipped by 5 bases and J by 0 bases, with 7 bases between them. Germline CDR1 and CDR2: ENHRY and SYGVKD. The CDR3 spans 13 residues. The chain's CDR3 is CAISLRMNTEAFF. The CDR3 DNA sequence: TGTGCCATCAGTCTCAGGATGAACACTGAAGCTTTCTTT.

This chain joins TRBV7-6 and TRBJ1-3, with a tentative D call TRBD1 (6 bases). The CDR3 length is 15 residues. With 2 bases removed from V and 6 bases from J, the gap between germline ends came to 14 bases. Germline V CDR1 and CDR2: SGHVS, FNYEAQ. As DNA, the CDR3 is TGTGCCAGCAGCTTACTCGGGGGGCGCGTAAACACCATATATTTT. Protein sequence: CASSLLGGRVNTIYF.

The rearrangement joins TRBV2 to TRBJ2-3, with 9 bases lining up with TRBD2. Looked up from germline, CDR1 is SNHLY and CDR2 is FYNNEI. The CDR3 is 16 residues long. V shed 2 bases and J 5 bases; nucleotides not matched to a gene: 8. DNA of the CDR3: TGTGCCAGCAGTGAATTTCCTAGCGGGGCCGGAGATACGCAGTATTTT. This codes for CASSEFPSGAGDTQYF.

The genes are TRBV5-4 and TRBJ1-3; D is uncertain. Trimming left V 4 bases short and J 0 bases short, with 14 bases between. The CDR3 spans 16 residues. CDR1 and CDR2 (germline): SGHNT, YYREEE (reference sequence). Written as DNA, the CDR3 is TGTGCCAGCAGCGCCTTAGACGGACTCTCTGGAAACACCATATATTTT. It specifies CASSALDGLSGNTIYF.

The J gene is TRBJ1-4, the V gene TRBV5-4, with D perhaps TRBD1 (5 bases). The CDR3 runs to 13 residues. Germline V CDR1 and CDR2: SGHNT, YYREEE (reference sequence). Trimming pared 5 bases from V and 6 bases from J, leaving 11 bases between. Written as DNA, the CDR3 is TGTGCCAGCAGTTACGACAGACATGAAAAACTGTTTTTT. It yields the protein CASSYDRHEKLFF.

The genes are TRBV5-1 and TRBJ1-1; TRBD1 might be the D (5 bases). The CDR3 is 15 residues long. V dropped 4 bases and J dropped 1 base, with 14 bases sitting between them. Germline CDR1 and CDR2: SGHRS and YFSETQ. The CDR3 region is CASSGWTGENTEAFF. The CDR3 coding sequence is TGCGCCAGCAGCGGATGGACGGGGGAGAACACTGAAGCTTTCTTT.

The J gene is TRBJ1-1, the V gene TRBV12-1. TRBV12-1 is assigned pseudogene status. CDR3 size: 13 residues. CDR3: CASGFGLNTEAFF. In DNA form, the CDR3 reads TGTGCCAGCGGCTTCGGTCTGAACACTGAAGCTTTCTTT.